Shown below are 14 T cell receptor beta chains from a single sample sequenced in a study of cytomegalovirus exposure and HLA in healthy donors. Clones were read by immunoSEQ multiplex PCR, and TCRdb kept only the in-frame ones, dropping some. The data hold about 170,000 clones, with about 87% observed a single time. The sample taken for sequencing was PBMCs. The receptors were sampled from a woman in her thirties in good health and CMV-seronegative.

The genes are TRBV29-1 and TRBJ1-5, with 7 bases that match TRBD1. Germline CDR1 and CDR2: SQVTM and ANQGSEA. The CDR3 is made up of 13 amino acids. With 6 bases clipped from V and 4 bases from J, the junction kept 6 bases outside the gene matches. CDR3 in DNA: TGCAGCGTAGCAGGGGGTGGTAATCAGCCCCAGCATTTT. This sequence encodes CSVAGGGNQPQHF.

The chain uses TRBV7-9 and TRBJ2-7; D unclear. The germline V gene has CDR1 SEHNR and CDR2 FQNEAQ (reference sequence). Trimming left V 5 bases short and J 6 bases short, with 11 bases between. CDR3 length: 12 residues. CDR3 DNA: TGTGCCAGCAGCCCCCCCGCCGGCGAGCAGTACTTC. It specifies CASSPPAGEQYF.

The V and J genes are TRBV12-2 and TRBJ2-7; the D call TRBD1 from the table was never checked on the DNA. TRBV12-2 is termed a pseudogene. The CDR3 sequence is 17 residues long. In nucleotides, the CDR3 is TGTGCAAGTCGCTTAGGGTCGATTCCGGACAGGGGGTACGAGCAGTACTTC. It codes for CASRLGSIPDRGYEQYF.

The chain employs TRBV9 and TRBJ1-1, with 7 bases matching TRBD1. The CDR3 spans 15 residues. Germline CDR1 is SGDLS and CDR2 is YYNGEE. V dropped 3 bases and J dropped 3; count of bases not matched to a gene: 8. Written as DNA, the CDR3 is TGTGCCAGCAGCGCATTCACAGGGGTACACACTGAAGCTTTCTTT. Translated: CASSAFTGVHTEAFF.

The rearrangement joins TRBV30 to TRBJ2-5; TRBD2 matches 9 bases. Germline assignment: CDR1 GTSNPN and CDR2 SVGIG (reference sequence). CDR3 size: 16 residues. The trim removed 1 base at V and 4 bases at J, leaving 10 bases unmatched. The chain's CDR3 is CAWSGGTGTSLETQYF. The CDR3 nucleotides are TGTGCCTGGAGTGGGGGGACCGGGACTAGCTTAGAGACCCAGTACTTC.

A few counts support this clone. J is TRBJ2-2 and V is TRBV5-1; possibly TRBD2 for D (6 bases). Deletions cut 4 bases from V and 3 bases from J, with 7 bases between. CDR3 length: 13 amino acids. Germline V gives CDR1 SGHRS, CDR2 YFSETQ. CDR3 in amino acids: CASSGTYTGELFF. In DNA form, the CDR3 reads TGCGCCAGCAGCGGGACTTACACCGGGGAGCTGTTTTTT.

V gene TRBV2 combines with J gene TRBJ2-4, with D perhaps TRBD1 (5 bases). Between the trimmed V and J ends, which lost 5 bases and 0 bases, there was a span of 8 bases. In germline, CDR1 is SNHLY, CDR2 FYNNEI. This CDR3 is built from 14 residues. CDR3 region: CASSRGLAKNIQYF. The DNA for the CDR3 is TGTGCCAGCAGTAGGGGATTAGCCAAAAACATTCAGTACTTC.

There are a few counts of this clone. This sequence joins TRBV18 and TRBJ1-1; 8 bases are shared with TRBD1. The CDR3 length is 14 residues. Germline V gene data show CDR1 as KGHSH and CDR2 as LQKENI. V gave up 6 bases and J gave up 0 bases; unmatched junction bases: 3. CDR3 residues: CASSLGQVNTEAFF. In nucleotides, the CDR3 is TGTGCCAGCTCTCTGGGACAGGTGAACACTGAAGCTTTCTTT.

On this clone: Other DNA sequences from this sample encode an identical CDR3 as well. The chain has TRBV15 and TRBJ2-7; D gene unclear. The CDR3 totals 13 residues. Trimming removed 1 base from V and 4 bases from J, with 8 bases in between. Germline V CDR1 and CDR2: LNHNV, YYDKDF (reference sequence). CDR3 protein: CATSRGGLYEQYF. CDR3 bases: TGTGCCACCAGCAGAGGAGGATTATACGAGCAGTACTTC.

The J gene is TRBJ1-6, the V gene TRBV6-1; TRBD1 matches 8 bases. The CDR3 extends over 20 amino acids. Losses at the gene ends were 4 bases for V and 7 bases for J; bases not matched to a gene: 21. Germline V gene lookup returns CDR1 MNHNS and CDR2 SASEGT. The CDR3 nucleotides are TGTGCCAGCAGTGCCCTGGCCGGGACAGGTAGACTAGGAAGAAATTCACCCCTCCACTTT. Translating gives CASSALAGTGRLGRNSPLHF.

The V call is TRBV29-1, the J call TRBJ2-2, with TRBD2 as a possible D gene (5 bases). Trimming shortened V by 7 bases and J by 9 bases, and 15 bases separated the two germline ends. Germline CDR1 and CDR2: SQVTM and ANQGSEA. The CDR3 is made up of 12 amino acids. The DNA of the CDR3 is TGCAGCGCTGGGTTATCGGGGAGGGAGCTGTTTTTT. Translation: CSAGLSGRELFF.

The CDR3 region is CASSVWLEAGGSANTGELFF. CDR3 in DNA: TGTGCCAGCAGTGTTTGGTTAGAAGCGGGGGGTTCCGCGAACACCGGGGAGCTGTTTTTT. The V and J genes are TRBV2 and TRBJ2-2, with 9 nucleotides matching TRBD2. This CDR3 has 20 residues. The germline V gene encodes CDR1 SNHLY and CDR2 FYNNEI. V dropped 4 bases and J dropped 0; count of bases not matched to a gene: 15. Full variable domain (rest looked up from reference TRBV2 and TRBJ2-2): EPEVTQTPSHQVTQMGQEVILRCVPISNHLYFYWYRQILGQKVEFLVSFYNNEISEKSEIFDDQFSVERPDGSNFTLKIRSTKLEDSAMYFCASSVWLEAGGSANTGELFFGEGSRLTVL.

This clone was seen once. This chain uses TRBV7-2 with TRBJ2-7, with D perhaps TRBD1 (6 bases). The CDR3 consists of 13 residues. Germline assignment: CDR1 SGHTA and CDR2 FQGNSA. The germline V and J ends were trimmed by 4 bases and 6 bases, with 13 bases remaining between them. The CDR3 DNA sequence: TGTGCCAGCAGCTCGGAACAGGGATCCGAGCAGTACTTC. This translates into CASSSEQGSEQYF.

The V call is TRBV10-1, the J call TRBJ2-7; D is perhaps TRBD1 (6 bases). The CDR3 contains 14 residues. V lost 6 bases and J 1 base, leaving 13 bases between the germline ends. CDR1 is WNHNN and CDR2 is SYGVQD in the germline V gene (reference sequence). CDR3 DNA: TGCGCCAGCAGAGAACAGGGTAGGTCCTACGAGCAGTACTTC. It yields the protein CASREQGRSYEQYF.